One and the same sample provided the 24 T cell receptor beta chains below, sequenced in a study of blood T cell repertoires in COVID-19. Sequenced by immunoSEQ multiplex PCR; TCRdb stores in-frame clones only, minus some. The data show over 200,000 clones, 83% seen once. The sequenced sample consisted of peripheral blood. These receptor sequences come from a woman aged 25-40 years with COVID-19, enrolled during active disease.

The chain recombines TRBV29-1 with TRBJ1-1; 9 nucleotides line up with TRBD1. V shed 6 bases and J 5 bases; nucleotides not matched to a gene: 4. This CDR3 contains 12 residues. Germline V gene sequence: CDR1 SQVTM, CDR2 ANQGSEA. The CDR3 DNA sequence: TGCAGCGTGGCAGGACAGGGGACTGAAGCTTTCTTT. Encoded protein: CSVAGQGTEAFF.

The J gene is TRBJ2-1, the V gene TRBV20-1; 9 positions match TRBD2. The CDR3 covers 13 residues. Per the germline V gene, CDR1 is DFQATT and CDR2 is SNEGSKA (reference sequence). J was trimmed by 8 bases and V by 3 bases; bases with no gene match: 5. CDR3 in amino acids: CSASILAGHEQFF. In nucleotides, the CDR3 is TGCAGTGCTAGTATCCTAGCGGGACATGAGCAGTTCTTC.

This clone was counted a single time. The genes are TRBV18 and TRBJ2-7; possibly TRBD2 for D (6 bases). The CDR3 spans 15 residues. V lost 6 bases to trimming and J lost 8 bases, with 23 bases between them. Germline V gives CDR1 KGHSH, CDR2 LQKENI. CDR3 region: CASSHKGTSYSQQYF. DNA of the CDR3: TGTGCCAGCTCCCACAAGGGGACTTCGTACTCGCAGCAGTACTTC.

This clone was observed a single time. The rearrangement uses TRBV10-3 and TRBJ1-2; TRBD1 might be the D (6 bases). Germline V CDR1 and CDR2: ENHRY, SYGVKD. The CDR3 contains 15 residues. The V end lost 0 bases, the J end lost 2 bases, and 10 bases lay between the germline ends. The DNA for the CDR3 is TGTGCCATCAGTGAGTCGGAGACAGGAAACTATGGCTACACCTTC. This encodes CAISESETGNYGYTF.

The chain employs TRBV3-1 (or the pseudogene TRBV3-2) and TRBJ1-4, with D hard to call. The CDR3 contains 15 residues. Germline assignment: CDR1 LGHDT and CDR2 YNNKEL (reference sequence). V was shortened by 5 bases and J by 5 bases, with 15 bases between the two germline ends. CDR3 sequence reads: CASSRRAGSNEKLFF. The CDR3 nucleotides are TGTGCCAGCAGCAGAAGAGCGGGGTCCAATGAAAAACTGTTTTTT.

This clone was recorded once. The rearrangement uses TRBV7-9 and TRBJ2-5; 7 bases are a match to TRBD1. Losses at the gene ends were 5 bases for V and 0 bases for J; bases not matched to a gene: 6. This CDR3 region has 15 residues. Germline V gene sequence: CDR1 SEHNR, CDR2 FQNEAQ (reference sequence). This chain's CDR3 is CASSRDSWYQETQYF. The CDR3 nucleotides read TGTGCCAGCAGCAGGGACAGCTGGTACCAAGAGACCCAGTACTTC.

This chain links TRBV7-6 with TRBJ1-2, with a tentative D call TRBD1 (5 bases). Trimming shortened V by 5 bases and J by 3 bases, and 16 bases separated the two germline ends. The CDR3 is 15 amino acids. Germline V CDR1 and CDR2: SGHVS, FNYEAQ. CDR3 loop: CASSPLRVSDYGYTF. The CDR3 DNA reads TGTGCCAGCAGCCCACTCAGGGTATCGGACTATGGCTACACCTTC.

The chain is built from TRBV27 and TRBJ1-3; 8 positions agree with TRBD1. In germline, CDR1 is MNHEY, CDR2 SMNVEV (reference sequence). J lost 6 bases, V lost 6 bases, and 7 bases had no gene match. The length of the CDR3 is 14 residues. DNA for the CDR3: TGTGCCAGCAGAGACTCGGGACAGGAAAACACCATATATTTT. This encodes CASRDSGQENTIYF.

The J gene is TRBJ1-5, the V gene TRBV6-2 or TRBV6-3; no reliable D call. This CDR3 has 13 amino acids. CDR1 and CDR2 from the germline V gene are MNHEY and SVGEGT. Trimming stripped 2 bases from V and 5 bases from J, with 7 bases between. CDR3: CASSYEEDQPQHF. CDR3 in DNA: TGTGCCAGCAGTTACGAGGAGGATCAGCCCCAGCATTTT.

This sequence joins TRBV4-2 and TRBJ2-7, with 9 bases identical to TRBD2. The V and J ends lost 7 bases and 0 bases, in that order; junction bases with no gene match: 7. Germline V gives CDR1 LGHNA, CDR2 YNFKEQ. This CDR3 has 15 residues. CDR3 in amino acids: CASKSATSGSYEQYF. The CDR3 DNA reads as TGTGCCAGCAAGTCTGCGACTAGCGGCTCCTACGAGCAGTACTTC.

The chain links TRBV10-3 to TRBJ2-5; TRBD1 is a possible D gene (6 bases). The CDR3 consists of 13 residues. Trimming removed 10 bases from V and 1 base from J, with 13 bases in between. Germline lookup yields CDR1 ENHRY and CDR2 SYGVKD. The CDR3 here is CATTWDTQETQYF. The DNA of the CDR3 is TGTGCCACTACTTGGGACACCCAAGAGACCCAGTACTTC.

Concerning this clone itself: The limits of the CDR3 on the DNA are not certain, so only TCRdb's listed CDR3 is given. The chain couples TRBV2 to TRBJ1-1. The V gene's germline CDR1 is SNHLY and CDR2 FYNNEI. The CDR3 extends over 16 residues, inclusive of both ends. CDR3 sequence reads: CASSSGGAQGLTEAFF.

The CDR3 DNA is TGTGCCAGCAGCCAAGACCTAGGACAGGGCTTATCCTACGAGCAGTACTTC. It is translated as CASSQDLGQGLSYEQYF. J is TRBJ2-7 and V is TRBV3-1 (or the pseudogene TRBV3-2); 8 bases agree with TRBD1. Germline V gene sequence: CDR1 LGHDT, CDR2 YNNKEL (reference sequence). V shed 0 bases, J shed 1 base, and the junction held 8 bases outside the gene matches. The CDR3 extends over 17 amino acids.

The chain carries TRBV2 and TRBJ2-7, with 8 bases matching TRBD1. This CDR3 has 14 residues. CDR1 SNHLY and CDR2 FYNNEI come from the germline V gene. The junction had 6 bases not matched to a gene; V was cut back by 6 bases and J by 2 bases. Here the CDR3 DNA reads TGTGCCAGCAGGACCGGGACAGGACCCTACGAGCAGTACTTC. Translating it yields CASRTGTGPYEQYF.

This CDR3 reads CASSLYSGGNLETQYF. The DNA of the CDR3 is TGTGCCAGCAGCTTATATAGCGGGGGGAATCTAGAGACCCAGTACTTC. The chain links TRBV7-3 to TRBJ2-5; 10 bases fit TRBD2. The CDR3 sequence is 16 residues long. Germline loops: CDR1 SGHTA, CDR2 FQGTGA. J lost 4 bases, V lost 2 bases, and 7 bases had no gene match.

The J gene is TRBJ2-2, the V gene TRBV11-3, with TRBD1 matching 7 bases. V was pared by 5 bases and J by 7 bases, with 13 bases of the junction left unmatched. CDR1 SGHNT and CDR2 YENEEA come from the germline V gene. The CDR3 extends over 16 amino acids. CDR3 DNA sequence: TGTGCCAGCAGCCCTACCCAGACAGGGCTAGGCGGGGAGCTGTTTTTT. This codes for CASSPTQTGLGGELFF.

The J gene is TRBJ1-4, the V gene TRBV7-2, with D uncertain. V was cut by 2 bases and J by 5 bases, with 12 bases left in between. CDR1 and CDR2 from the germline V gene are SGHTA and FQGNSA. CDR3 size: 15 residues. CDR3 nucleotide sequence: TGTGCCAGCAGCTTAATGGGGAGTTCGAATGAAAAACTGTTTTTT. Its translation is CASSLMGSSNEKLFF.

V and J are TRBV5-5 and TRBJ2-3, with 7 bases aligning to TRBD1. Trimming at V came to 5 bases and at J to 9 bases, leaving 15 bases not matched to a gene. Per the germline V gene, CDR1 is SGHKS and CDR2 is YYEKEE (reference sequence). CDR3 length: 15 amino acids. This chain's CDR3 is CASSYGQVIIETQYF. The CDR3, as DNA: TGTGCCAGCAGTTACGGACAGGTCATAATTGAGACGCAGTATTTT. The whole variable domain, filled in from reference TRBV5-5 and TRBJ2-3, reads DAGVTQSPTHLIKTRGQQVTLRCSPISGHKSVSWYQQVLGQGPQFIFQYYEKEERGRGNFPDRFSARQFPNYSSELNVNALLLGDSALYLCASSYGQVIIETQYFGPGTRLTVL.

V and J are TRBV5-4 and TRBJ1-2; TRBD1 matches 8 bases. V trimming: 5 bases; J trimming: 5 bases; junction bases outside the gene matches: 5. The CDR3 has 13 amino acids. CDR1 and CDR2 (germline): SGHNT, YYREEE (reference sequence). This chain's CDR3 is CASSRQGQYGYTF. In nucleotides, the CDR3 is TGTGCCAGCAGTCGACAGGGGCAGTATGGCTACACCTTC.

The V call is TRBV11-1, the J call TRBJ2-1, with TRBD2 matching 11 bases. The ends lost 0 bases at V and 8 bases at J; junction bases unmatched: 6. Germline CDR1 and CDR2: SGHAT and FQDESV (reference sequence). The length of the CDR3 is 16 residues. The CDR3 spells CASSLAPLAGVYEQFF. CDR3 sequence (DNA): TGTGCCAGCAGCTTAGCGCCACTAGCGGGAGTGTATGAGCAGTTCTTC.

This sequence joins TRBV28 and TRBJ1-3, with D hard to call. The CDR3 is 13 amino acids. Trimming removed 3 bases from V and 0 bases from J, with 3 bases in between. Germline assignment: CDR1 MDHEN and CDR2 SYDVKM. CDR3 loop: CASSFNSGNTIYF. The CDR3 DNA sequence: TGTGCCAGCAGTTTTAACTCTGGAAACACCATATATTTT.

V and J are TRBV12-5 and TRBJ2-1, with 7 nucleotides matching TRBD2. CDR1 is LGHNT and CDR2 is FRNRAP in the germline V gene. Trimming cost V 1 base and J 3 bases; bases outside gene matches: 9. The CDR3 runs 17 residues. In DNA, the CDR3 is TGTGCTAGTGGTTTGGCACCCGGGTCTAGCGGCTACAATGAGCAGTTCTTC. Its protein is CASGLAPGSSGYNEQFF.

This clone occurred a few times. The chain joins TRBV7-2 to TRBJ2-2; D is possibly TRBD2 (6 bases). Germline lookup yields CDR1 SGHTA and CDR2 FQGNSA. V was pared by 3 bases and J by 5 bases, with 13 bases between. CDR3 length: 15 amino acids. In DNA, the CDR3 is TGTGCCAGCAGCTTTAGCGGTCCGGGGACCGGGGAGCTGTTTTTT. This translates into CASSFSGPGTGELFF.

The CDR3 sequence: CASSSQGSNYGYTF. In DNA, the CDR3 is TGTGCCAGCAGCTCTCAGGGTTCTAACTATGGCTACACCTTC. V and J are TRBV5-5 and TRBJ1-2; maybe TRBD1 (5 bases). The CDR3 covers 14 residues. Germline V gene data show CDR1 as SGHKS and CDR2 as YYEKEE (reference sequence). Trimming took off 3 bases at V and 0 bases at J, with 9 bases between the two ends. The variable domain in full, with the rest retrieved from reference TRBV5-5 and TRBJ1-2, is DAGVTQSPTHLIKTRGQQVTLRCSPISGHKSVSWYQQVLGQGPQFIFQYYEKEERGRGNFPDRFSARQFPNYSSELNVNALLLGDSALYLCASSSQGSNYGYTFGSGTRLTVV.